This T cell receptor (beta chain) emerged from a study of blood T cell repertoires in COVID-19. On the study more broadly: From the United States, Italy and Spain came samples of acute and convalescent COVID-19. T cells, B-cell-depleted T cells, or PBMCs supplied cDNA or gDNA.

V shed 5 bases and J shed 3 bases, with 17 bases lying between them. This CDR3 comprises 17 residues. Germline V CDR1 and CDR2: MDHEN, SYDVKM. In the authors' methods: Amplification with reference gene primers provided the estimates of nucleated cell counts. Measured with immunoSEQ multiplex PCR; TCRdb has only the in-frame clones, and not every one. The V and J calls and clone size were taken over from that table, and D and trimming were inferred from the DNA. The table has some 100,000 clones, approximately 88% seen once. The source is a woman in her sixties or seventies with acute or convalescent COVID-19. Material for sequencing was peripheral blood. The chain combines TRBV28 with TRBJ1-6; D is undetermined. The CDR3 DNA reads TGTGCCAGCAGTCCTCCCTTTCAACTAAACTATAATTCACCCCTCCACTTT. Protein: CASSPPFQLNYNSPLHF.